This TCR beta chain comes out of a study of regulatory T cells in long-lasting Graves disease. CDR1 WNHNN and CDR2 SYGVQD come from the germline V gene (reference sequence). The CDR3 consists of 14 residues. V trimming: 7 bases; J trimming: 4 bases; junction bases outside the gene matches: 7. This clonotype was recorded many times. Its target is unknown. This sample's time point: newly diagnosed GD, antithyroid drugs for less than 3 months. PBMC RNA was the source of the TCR library. Study-wide points: It was possible that the small sample size reduced accuracy.

Arm-PCR of CDR3 regions and iRepertoire HTBI primers were used to build TCR beta libraries. TCRdb fed the multiplex PCR reads into MiXCR, producing one record per CDR3 protein. Of under 700,000 distinct CDR3 sequences listed, roughly 15% were seen once; the top ten hold 20% to 25%. A further study also used this sample, focusing on T cells in Graves' hyperthyroidism and ophthalmopathy. Turning to that study: Diagnosis relied on clinical symptoms, serum thyroxine and TRAb, thyroid ultrasound and orbital computed tomography. HTBI primers were used for first-round RT-PCR of the TCR CDR3.

This rearrangement joins TRBV10-1 to TRBJ1-2; 9 nucleotides line up with TRBD1. Here the sequenced sample was peripheral blood mononuclear cells (PBMCs), taken at new diagnosis, from a patient treated with antithyroid drugs. The source of this sequence is a middle-aged woman with Graves disease. CDR3: CASTSQGAGYGYTF. CDR3 bases: TGCGCCAGCACATCACAGGGGGCAGGCTATGGCTACACCTTC.